The clone carrying this T cell receptor beta chain was detected only a few times. What it binds is unknown. This record comes from a study of CD8+ T cells in alopecia areata. Study background: The study gave treated patients oral tofacitinib at 5 to 10 mg twice daily. Study conclusions and caveats: Mice showed clearer TCR sharing than patients did, a gap that was possibly HLA-related. Lesional scalp, notably in alopecia totalis/universalis, had clonality above that of normal scalp.

Following RNA extraction, reverse transcription yielded cDNA that acted as the sequencing template. Only in-frame clones appear in the TCRdb table, and some are missing; sequencing was by immunoSEQ multiplex PCR. The sample carries tens of thousands of clones, 50% to 75% recorded once. The sample consisted of CD8+ T cells sorted from blood, taken at week 0. This receptor was taken from a human donor with alopecia areata.

The CDR3 spells CASSLSTRPYNEQFF. CDR3 sequence (DNA): TGTGCCAGCAGCTTAAGTACAAGGCCCTACAATGAGCAGTTCTTC. J is TRBJ2-1 and V is TRBV7-9; D not certain. Germline lookup yields CDR1 SEHNR and CDR2 FQNEAQ (reference sequence). CDR3 length equals 15 residues. With 2 bases removed from V and 2 bases from J, the gap between germline ends came to 10 bases. Complete variable domain (other parts from reference TRBV7-9 and TRBJ2-1): DTGVSQNPRHKITKRGQNVTFRCDPISEHNRLYWYRQTLGQGPEFLTYFQNEAQLEKSRLLSDRFSAERPKGSFSTLEIQRTEQGDSAMYLCASSLSTRPYNEQFFGPGTRLTVL.